These 26 T cell receptor beta chains were sequenced from one sample in a study of OX40 agonist ivuxolimab in advanced cancers. Measured with immunoSEQ multiplex PCR; TCRdb has only the in-frame clones, and not every one. The sample records about 88,000 clones, about 86% being singletons. The source was CD4+ or CD8+ T cells sorted from blood, collected in a trial of the OX40 agonist ivuxolimab. These receptors originate from an adult with an advanced solid tumor such as melanoma, head and neck, liver or kidney cancer.

This clone occurred once. The chain joins TRBV2 to TRBJ2-5; 8 bases agree with TRBD1. J was trimmed by 1 base and V by 6 bases; bases with no gene match: 4. Germline loops: CDR1 SNHLY, CDR2 FYNNEI. The CDR3 sequence is 14 residues long. As DNA, the CDR3 is TGTGCCAGCAGAGAGACAGGGGTCCAAGAGACCCAGTACTTC. Its translation is CASRETGVQETQYF.

V gene TRBV7-2 combines with J gene TRBJ1-2; D not certain. CDR3 length: 15 residues. CDR1 is SGHTA, CDR2 FQGNSA, per germline. V lost 5 bases, J lost 1 base, and 14 bases lay in between. Here the CDR3 reads CASSPVGPSNYGYTF. The CDR3, as DNA: TGTGCCAGCAGCCCCGTAGGACCTAGTAACTATGGCTACACCTTC.

The chain couples TRBV21-1 to TRBJ2-7; the listed D gene, TRBD2, was not tested against the DNA. TRBV21-1 counts as a pseudogene. This CDR3 contains 15 residues. CDR3: CASIPWGGRKYEQYF. The CDR3 coding sequence is TGTGCCAGCATCCCATGGGGGGGGCGCAAGTACGAGCAGTACTTC.

This clone was counted a single time. CDR3: CASSPGPRGGRSSYNEQFF. The CDR3 DNA is TGTGCCAGCAGCCCCGGGCCTAGGGGGGGGAGGAGCTCCTACAATGAGCAGTTCTTC. The V and J genes are TRBV7-2 and TRBJ2-1; D is perhaps TRBD2 (7 bases). Germline V gene lookup returns CDR1 SGHTA and CDR2 FQGNSA. V gave up 5 bases and J gave up 0 bases, with 23 bases separating them. CDR3 length equals 19 residues.

The V gene is TRBV6-5, the J gene TRBJ1-5, with D possibly TRBD1 on 5 matching bases. V dropped 5 bases and J dropped 7 bases, with 12 bases sitting between them. This CDR3 spans 13 amino acids. Germline values: CDR1 MNHEY, CDR2 SVGAGI. The CDR3 region is CASSEHRFQPQHF. In DNA, the CDR3 is TGTGCCAGCAGTGAGCACAGGTTCCAGCCCCAGCATTTT.

The J gene is TRBJ2-5, the V gene TRBV5-1; D call uncertain. The CDR3 runs 12 residues. With 1 base removed from V and 5 bases from J, the gap between germline ends came to 6 bases. Germline V CDR1 and CDR2: SGHRS, YFSETQ. This CDR3 reads CASSLFGETQYF. Here the CDR3 DNA reads TGCGCCAGCAGCTTGTTCGGGGAGACCCAGTACTTC.

The rearrangement joins TRBV10-2 to TRBJ2-7; D is unclear. V lost 7 bases to trimming and J lost 0 bases, with 13 bases between them. The CDR3 spans 14 residues. Germline V gene lookup returns CDR1 WSHSY and CDR2 SAAADI. The CDR3 reads CASTVQAISYEQYF. The CDR3, as DNA: TGCGCCAGCACAGTGCAGGCAATCTCCTACGAGCAGTACTTC.

The CDR3 protein is CSAGQGAGGNTIYF. The CDR3 DNA follows: TGCAGCGCCGGACAGGGGGCGGGAGGAAACACCATATATTTT. This rearrangement joins TRBV29-1 to TRBJ1-3, with 11 bases identical to TRBD1. The CDR3 length is 14 residues. The junction had 6 bases not matched to a gene; V was cut back by 7 bases and J by 4 bases. Germline V gene lookup returns CDR1 SQVTM and CDR2 ANQGSEA.

This sequence joins TRBV19 and TRBJ1-5, with D unresolved. In germline, CDR1 is LNHDA, CDR2 SQIVND (reference sequence). Trimming pared 0 bases from V and 6 bases from J, leaving 6 bases between. This CDR3 has 13 residues. CDR3 DNA sequence: TGTGCCAGTAGTATAGACGTCCCTCAGCCCCAGCATTTT. Translating it yields CASSIDVPQPQHF.

As for this clone: Different DNA sequences within this sample yield the same CDR3. This chain connects TRBV7-3 to TRBJ1-1; no reliable D call. CDR1 is SGHTA and CDR2 is FQGTGA in the germline V gene. The CDR3 loop spans 14 amino acids. Trimming stripped 1 base from V and 1 base from J, with 7 bases between. CDR3: CASSLSDGNTEAFF. CDR3 DNA: TGTGCCAGCAGCTTAAGCGACGGGAACACTGAAGCTTTCTTT.

The chain is built from TRBV7-3 and TRBJ2-5; no clear D. This CDR3 is built from 13 residues. Germline V lookup: CDR1 SGHTA, CDR2 FQGTGA. Between the trimmed V and J ends, which lost 5 bases and 5 bases, there was a span of 12 bases. CDR3 residues: CASSQDRRETQYF. CDR3 DNA: TGTGCCAGCAGCCAGGACCGACGCGAGACCCAGTACTTC.

The rearrangement links TRBV5-6 to TRBJ2-7; 7 bases are a match to TRBD1. The CDR3 extends over 14 amino acids. Germline values: CDR1 SGHDT, CDR2 YYEEEE. Trimming removed 3 bases from V and 7 bases from J; junction bases left unmatched: 10. CDR3 in DNA: TGTGCCAGCAGCTCGCCCCCAGGGGGTTGGGAGCAGTACTTC. Its protein is CASSSPPGGWEQYF.

J is TRBJ2-2 and V is TRBV18; possible D gene TRBD2, 5 bases. The germline gives CDR1 KGHSH, CDR2 LQKENI. The V end lost 6 bases, the J end lost 5 bases, and 10 bases lay between the germline ends. CDR3 size: 13 residues. The CDR3 region has the DNA TGTGCCAGCTCCCAACCGGGAACCGGGGAGCTGTTTTTT. It yields the protein CASSQPGTGELFF.

The V call is TRBV27, the J call TRBJ2-2; 7 nucleotides agree with TRBD2. Germline trimming cut 2 bases from V and 6 bases from J; bases unmatched to any gene: 3. This CDR3 is 14 amino acids long. The V gene's germline CDR1 is MNHEY and CDR2 SMNVEV (reference sequence). CDR3 region: CASSLRLAAGELFF. CDR3 in DNA: TGTGCCAGCAGTTTAAGGCTAGCGGCCGGGGAGCTGTTTTTT.

This clone appeared a single time. J is TRBJ2-3 and V is TRBV6-6; maybe TRBD1 (5 bases). The CDR3 covers 15 residues. From germline, CDR1 is MNHNY and CDR2 SVGAGI (reference sequence). Trimming cost V 3 bases and J 5 bases, with 15 bases left between them. CDR3 region: CASSYGPGTGDTQYF. Written as DNA, the CDR3 is TGTGCCAGCAGTTATGGCCCGGGCACAGGAGATACGCAGTATTTT.

This clone turned up a few times. V and J are TRBV10-2 and TRBJ1-2; D remains unclear. The CDR3 loop spans 16 amino acids. The ends were cut back, 7 bases at V and 4 bases at J, with 22 bases in the middle. Germline CDR1 WSHSY, CDR2 SAAADI. DNA for the CDR3: TGCGCCAGCACCCGGGCGGCCGAACCGGGAGGCTATGGCTACACCTTC. It codes for CASTRAAEPGGYGYTF.

The CDR3 is CASSLGPGGNQPQHF. DNA of the CDR3: TGTGCCAGCAGCTTGGGACCGGGGGGCAATCAGCCCCAGCATTTT. The chain joins TRBV5-4 to TRBJ1-5, with D maybe TRBD1 (5 bases). Germline CDR1 SGHNT, CDR2 YYREEE (reference sequence). The CDR3 is 15 residues long. The V end was cut by 0 bases, the J end by 2 bases, with 9 bases between.

This chain links TRBV7-8 with TRBJ2-3; the D gene is possibly TRBD2 (7 bases). Trimming pared 5 bases from V and 0 bases from J, leaving 21 bases between. From germline, CDR1 is SGHVS and CDR2 FQNEAQ. The CDR3 length is 18 residues. The CDR3 bases are TGTGCCAGCAGCCCACACCCGGGGGGCCCACGCAGCACAGATACGCAGTATTTT. Its translation is CASSPHPGGPRSTDTQYF.

This sequence joins TRBV9 and TRBJ1-2; no definite D call. Germline values: CDR1 SGDLS, CDR2 YYNGEE. CDR3 length equals 13 residues. Trimming took off 4 bases at V and 8 bases at J, with 15 bases between the two ends. This CDR3 reads CASSRVSVEGYTF. Here the CDR3 DNA reads TGTGCCAGCAGCAGGGTTTCGGTCGAGGGCTACACCTTC. The full variable domain, with the rest looked up from reference TRBV9 and TRBJ1-2, is DSGVTQTPKHLITATGQRVTLRCSPRSGDLSVYWYQQSLDQGLQFLIQYYNGEERAKGNILERFSAQQFPDLHSELNLSSLELGDSALYFCASSRVSVEGYTFGSGTRLTVV.

J is TRBJ1-5 and V is TRBV5-6, with D perhaps TRBD1 (5 bases). The CDR3 runs to 13 residues. Trimming took off 6 bases at V and 6 bases at J, with 13 bases between the two ends. The germline gives CDR1 SGHDT, CDR2 YYEEEE. DNA for the CDR3: TGTGCCAGCACCCAACGCGGGACTCAGCCCCAGCATTTT. As protein: CASTQRGTQPQHF.

The genes are TRBV12-5 and TRBJ2-2; TRBD2 matches at 7 bases. The J segment lost 6 bases and the V segment lost 1 base, leaving 11 bases of the junction unmatched. The germline V gene encodes CDR1 LGHNT and CDR2 FRNRAP. There are 17 residues in the CDR3. CDR3 protein: CASGLDGAGVFAGELFF. For the CDR3, the DNA is TGTGCTAGTGGTTTGGACGGGGCGGGAGTTTTCGCCGGGGAGCTGTTTTTT.

V usage is TRBV11-3 and J usage is TRBJ2-7; 7 nucleotides match TRBD1. This CDR3 region has 13 residues. From germline, CDR1 is SGHNT and CDR2 YENEEA. The V segment lost 4 bases and the J segment 7 bases; nucleotides outside the gene matches: 7. The CDR3: CASSYDRAGEQYF. The CDR3 DNA follows: TGTGCCAGCAGCTACGACAGGGCTGGAGAGCAGTACTTC.

This CDR3 is CAQYGGIYSNQPQHF. The CDR3 DNA reads as TGTGCCCAATACGGAGGGATTTATAGCAATCAGCCCCAGCATTTT. V and J are TRBV27 and TRBJ1-5, with D hard to call. Germline V gives CDR1 MNHEY, CDR2 SMNVEV (reference sequence). The CDR3 extends over 15 amino acids. The V gene lost 11 bases and the J gene lost 0 bases, with 17 bases spanning the gap.

The chain recombines TRBV5-1 with TRBJ1-4; 7 positions match TRBD1. There are 16 residues in the CDR3. In germline, CDR1 is SGHRS, CDR2 YFSETQ. Germline trimming cut 4 bases from V and 7 bases from J; bases unmatched to any gene: 13. CDR3 in amino acids: CASSQRGQAGGEKLFF. As DNA, the CDR3 is TGCGCCAGCAGCCAAAGAGGACAGGCCGGCGGTGAAAAACTGTTTTTT.

CDR3 amino acids: CASRWGGQTSGSTDYEQYF. DNA of the CDR3: TGCGCCAGCAGGTGGGGGGGACAGACTAGCGGGAGCACGGACTACGAGCAGTACTTC. V usage is TRBV5-1 and J usage is TRBJ2-7; TRBD2 matches at 12 bases. The CDR3 is made up of 19 amino acids. CDR1 is SGHRS and CDR2 is YFSETQ in the germline V gene. V lost 5 bases and J lost 3; bases outside the gene matches: 18.

The chain employs TRBV2 and TRBJ2-4, with D uncertain. V was shortened by 2 bases and J by 0 bases, with 8 bases between the two germline ends. The CDR3 is made up of 15 amino acids. CDR1 is SNHLY and CDR2 is FYNNEI in the germline V gene. CDR3 nucleotide sequence: TGTGCCAGCAGTGAACGGCCAGTAGCCAAAAACATTCAGTACTTC. This gives the protein CASSERPVAKNIQYF.